This T cell receptor beta chain is drawn from a study of cytomegalovirus exposure and HLA in healthy donors. 13 Jbeta primers and 60 Vbeta primers were used for the PCR. The assay was immunoSEQ multiplex PCR, and TCRdb's table has in-frame clones only and misses some. The sample consists of some 150,000 clones, roughly 80% of them appearing once. Trimming left V 1 base short and J 8 bases short, with 8 bases between. Germline-derived CDR1 and CDR2 are MDHEN and SYDVKM. This CDR3 is 12 amino acids long. The rearrangement joins TRBV28 to TRBJ1-2; possible D gene TRBD1, 6 bases. This receptor was taken from a man aged 25-45 years in good health and CMV-seronegative. Material: PBMCs. The CDR3 region is CASSLYREGYTF. The CDR3 nucleotides read TGTGCCAGCAGTTTATACAGGGAAGGCTACACCTTC.